This TCR beta chain comes out of a study of cytomegalovirus exposure and HLA in healthy donors. Overall study: HLA-typed donors were the source of roughly 80 million unique TCRs held in an early data release. The study's findings and limits: TCR beta V- and J-gene trimming, according to a later analysis, was linked to a missense DCLRE1C variant. TCR beta sequences reportedly predicted most subjects' HLA-A and HLA-B alleles accurately. CMV serostatus was the only recorded immune exposure for donors.

The ends lost 1 base at V and 5 bases at J; junction bases unmatched: 3. This CDR3 is 15 amino acids long. CDR1 MNHEY and CDR2 SMNVEV come from the germline V gene (reference sequence). This clone was observed a few times. Its antigen is as yet unknown. 13 Jbeta primers and 60 Vbeta primers were used for the PCR. Clones were sequenced by immunoSEQ multiplex PCR, and TCRdb holds only the in-frame ones, with some missing. The sample has tens of thousands of clones; approximately 77% are singletons. The material sequenced was PBMCs. This receptor was obtained from a woman aged 40-49 years in good health and CMV-seropositive. V is TRBV27 and J is TRBJ2-4; 9 positions match TRBD1. CDR3 coding DNA: TGTGCCAGCAGTTTATGGGGACAGGGTGAAAACATTCAGTACTTC. Protein sequence: CASSLWGQGENIQYF.